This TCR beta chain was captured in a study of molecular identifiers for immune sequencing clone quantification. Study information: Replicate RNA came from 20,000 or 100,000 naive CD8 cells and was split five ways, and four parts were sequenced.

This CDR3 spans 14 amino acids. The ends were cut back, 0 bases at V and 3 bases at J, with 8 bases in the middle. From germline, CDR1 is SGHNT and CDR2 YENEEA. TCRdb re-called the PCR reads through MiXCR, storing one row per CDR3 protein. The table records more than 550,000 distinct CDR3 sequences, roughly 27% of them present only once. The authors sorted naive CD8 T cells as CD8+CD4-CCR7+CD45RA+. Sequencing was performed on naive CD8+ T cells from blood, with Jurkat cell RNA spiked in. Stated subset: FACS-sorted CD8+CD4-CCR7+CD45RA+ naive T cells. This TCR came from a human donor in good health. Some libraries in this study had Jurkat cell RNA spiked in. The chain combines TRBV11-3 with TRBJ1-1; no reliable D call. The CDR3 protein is CASSLEAGDTEAFF. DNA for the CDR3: TGTGCCAGCAGCTTAGAAGCCGGGGACACTGAAGCTTTCTTT. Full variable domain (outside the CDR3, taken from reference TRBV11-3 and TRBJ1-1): EAGVVQSPRYKIIEKKQPVAFWCNPISGHNTLYWYLQNLGQGPELLIRYENEEAVDDSQLPKDRFSAERLKGVDSTLKIQPAELGDSAVYLCASSLEAGDTEAFFGQGTRLTVV.